This T cell receptor beta chain was obtained from a study of CD8+ T cells in alopecia areata. Study results and limitations: Affected lesional scalp, above all in alopecia totalis/universalis, was more clonal than normal scalp. Resident alphabeta T-cell populations of normal skin are likewise subject to sequencing in scalp samples.

Sequencing templates came from extracted RNA that was reverse transcribed into cDNA. The repertoire was sequenced with immunoSEQ multiplex PCR; TCRdb's copy has only in-frame clones and lacks some. The data contain 200,000 or so clones, 50% to 70% of them singletons. In this sample, this clone turned up a few times. Its specificity is unknown. The receptor's source is a human donor with alopecia areata. Specimen: CD4+ T cells sorted from blood, collected at week 0.

CDR3 sequence (DNA): TGTGCCAGCAGCCGGGACAGGAATGAAAAACTGTTTTTT. Amino acid sequence: CASSRDRNEKLFF. The J gene is TRBJ1-4, the V gene TRBV19, with 8 bases fitting TRBD1. The CDR3 contains 13 residues. Germline lookup yields CDR1 LNHDA and CDR2 SQIVND (reference sequence). V was clipped by 9 bases and J by 5 bases; unmatched bases: 5.